The following is a TCR beta chain sequence with its context. This CDR3 is also generated by other DNA sequences in the sample. These data belong to a study of blood T cell repertoires in COVID-19. Study overall: The samples span acute and convalescent COVID-19 from the United States, Italy and Spain. PBMCs, B-cell-depleted T cells, or T cells were the source of the cDNA or gDNA that made up the material.

The V gene lost 0 bases and the J gene lost 5 bases, with 4 bases spanning the gap. The CDR3 extends over 13 amino acids. CDR1 is MNHEY, CDR2 SMNVEV, per germline (reference sequence). Per the original data handling: Reference gene primers were amplified, and this amplification served to estimate nucleated cell counts. Produced via immunoSEQ multiplex PCR; TCRdb's table is partial and in-frame only. The V and J calls and the clone size are those of that table, but D and trimming were determined from the DNA. The data hold under 300,000 clones, with 82% observed a single time. The V and J genes are TRBV27 and TRBJ2-2; D uncertain. The clonotype originates from a young woman with acute or convalescent COVID-19. Sequences were obtained from peripheral blood. The CDR3 DNA is TGTGCCAGCAGTTTATCGAGGACCGGGGAGCTGTTTTTT. This gives the protein CASSLSRTGELFF.